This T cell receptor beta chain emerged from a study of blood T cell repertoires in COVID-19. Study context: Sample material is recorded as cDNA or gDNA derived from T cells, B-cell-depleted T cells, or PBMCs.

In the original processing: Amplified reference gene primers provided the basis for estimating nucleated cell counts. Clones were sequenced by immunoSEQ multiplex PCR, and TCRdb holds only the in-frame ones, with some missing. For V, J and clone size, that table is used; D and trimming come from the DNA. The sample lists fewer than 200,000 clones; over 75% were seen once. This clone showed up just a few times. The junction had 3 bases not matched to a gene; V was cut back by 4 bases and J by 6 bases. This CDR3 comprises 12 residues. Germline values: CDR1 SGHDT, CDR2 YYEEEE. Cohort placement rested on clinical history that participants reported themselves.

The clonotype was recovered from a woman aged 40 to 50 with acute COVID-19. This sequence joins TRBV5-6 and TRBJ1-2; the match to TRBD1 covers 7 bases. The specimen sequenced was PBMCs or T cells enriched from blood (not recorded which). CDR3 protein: CASSVDRDGYTF. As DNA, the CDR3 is TGTGCCAGCAGCGTTGACAGGGATGGCTACACCTTC.